The following is a T cell receptor beta chain sequence with its context. Its specificity is not known. All donors participated as healthy donors of bone marrow. Primers for the PCR totalled 60 Vbeta and 13 Jbeta. TCRdb keeps only in-frame clones here, not all; method: immunoSEQ multiplex PCR. The sample contains about 140,000 clones, about 78% of which appear only once. The sample originates from a study of cytomegalovirus exposure and HLA in healthy donors. General observations from the study: Some V segments (TRBV6-2 and TRBV6-3 among them) were excluded as indistinguishable.

Germline V gene sequence: CDR1 PRHDT, CDR2 FYEKMQ (reference sequence). The ends lost 1 base at V and 1 base at J; junction bases unmatched: 4. CDR3 length equals 16 residues. The J gene is TRBJ2-1, the V gene TRBV13, with TRBD2 matching 7 bases. The sequenced sample consisted of PBMCs. This receptor was obtained from a man aged 35 to 55 in good health and CMV-seropositive. CDR3 sequence: CASSLDEAGSYNEQFF. As DNA, the CDR3 is TGTGCCAGCAGCTTAGATGAAGCGGGATCCTACAATGAGCAGTTCTTC. The variable domain in full, with the rest retrieved from reference TRBV13 and TRBJ2-1, is AAGVIQSPRHLIKEKRETATLKCYPIPRHDTVYWYQQGPGQDPQFLISFYEKMQSDKGSIPDRFSAQQFSDYHSELNMSSLELGDSALYFCASSLDEAGSYNEQFFGPGTRLTVL.